This T cell receptor beta chain originates from a study of glioma-infiltrating T cells after dendritic cell vaccination. CDR3 size: 14 residues. J lost 4 bases, V lost 1 base, and 2 bases had no gene match. Per the germline V gene, CDR1 is SEHNR and CDR2 is FQNEAQ (reference sequence). This clone was detected once. Its antigen is currently unknown. The data were produced by immunoSEQ multiplex PCR, yet TCRdb's version contains in-frame clones alone and is incomplete. The top ten clones hold under 4% of a sample with about 82,000 clones, roughly 90% of them seen once. Study outcomes and limitations: TCR clonality showed no direct relationship with survival.

V gene TRBV7-9 combines with J gene TRBJ1-2; 8 nucleotides line up with TRBD1. This receptor was identified in a human donor with glioblastoma. The material sequenced was blood, taken before dendritic cell vaccination. The DNA of the CDR3 is TGTGCCAGCAGCTTAGACAGGGGGACCTATGGCTACACCTTC. This translates into CASSLDRGTYGYTF.